This record concerns one T cell receptor (beta chain) sequence. CDR1 is SGHTA and CDR2 is FQGNSA in the germline V gene. V lost 6 bases, J lost 0 bases, and 7 bases stayed unmatched. The CDR3 covers 17 residues. The data stem from a study of T cell responses to AZD1222 COVID-19 vaccine. Profiled with immunoSEQ multiplex PCR; TCRdb holds only in-frame clones, not every one. Of around 79,000 clones in the sample, more than 70% were seen once. The clonotype comes from an adult in good health. This sample comprised peripheral blood, obtained on day 0 of AZD1222 vaccination. V gene TRBV7-2 combines with J gene TRBJ1-4, with 10 bases fitting TRBD1. The CDR3 reads CASRRDRGSPTNEKLFF. The CDR3 DNA reads as TGTGCCAGCAGGAGGGACAGGGGTTCTCCAACTAATGAAAAACTGTTTTTT. Complete variable domain (other parts from reference TRBV7-2 and TRBJ1-4): GAGVSQSPSNKVTEKGKDVELRCDPISGHTALYWYRQSLGQGLEFLIYFQGNSAPDKSGLPSDRFSAERTGGSVSTLTIQRTQQEDSAVYLCASRRDRGSPTNEKLFFGSGTQLSVL.